Listed here are 13 T cell receptor beta chains from one sample, sequenced in a study of blood T cell repertoires in COVID-19. The method was immunoSEQ multiplex PCR; TCRdb's version includes in-frame clones alone and lacks a portion of them. The sample contains about 200,000 clones, around three quarters of which appear only once. The sample consisted of peripheral blood. These receptors came from a woman aged 70-85 years with acute or convalescent COVID-19.

This sequence joins TRBV7-9 and TRBJ1-3, with D possibly being TRBD1 (5 bases). Germline loops: CDR1 SEHNR, CDR2 FQNEAQ (reference sequence). The CDR3 is made up of 15 amino acids. Between the trimmed V and J ends, which lost 4 bases and 0 bases, there was a span of 10 bases. CDR3 in amino acids: CASSSGRVSGNTIYF. The CDR3 DNA reads TGTGCCAGCAGCTCTGGCAGGGTCTCTGGAAACACCATATATTTT.

This chain uses TRBV5-1 with TRBJ2-2, with TRBD1 matching 9 bases. The CDR3 spans 16 residues. Germline lookup yields CDR1 SGHRS and CDR2 YFSETQ. Losses at the gene ends were 0 bases for V and 6 bases for J; bases not matched to a gene: 6. CDR3 coding DNA: TGCGCCAGCAGCTTGGGGACAGGGGAGAAGGCCGGGGAGCTGTTTTTT. The encoded protein is CASSLGTGEKAGELFF.

The rearrangement uses TRBV4-1 and TRBJ2-7; weak D call: TRBD1 (7 bases). Germline CDR1 and CDR2: MGHRA and YSYEKL. V was pared by 0 bases and J by 2 bases, with 14 bases between. This CDR3 contains 16 residues. Written as DNA, the CDR3 is TGCGCCAGCAGCCAAGATGGGCAGGGGGGTGCCTACGAGCAGTACTTC. This gives the protein CASSQDGQGGAYEQYF.

The sample holds a few counts of this clone. The V and J genes are TRBV6-4 and TRBJ2-3; maybe TRBD2 (6 bases). Trimming took 2 bases from V and 4 from J, leaving 13 bases between them. From germline, CDR1 is MRHNA and CDR2 SNTAGT. This CDR3 contains 15 residues. The CDR3 region is CASSDGVSGADTQYF. Written as DNA, the CDR3 is TGTGCCAGCAGTGACGGTGTATCGGGAGCAGATACGCAGTATTTT.

V gene TRBV3-1 (or the pseudogene TRBV3-2) combines with J gene TRBJ1-2; possible D gene TRBD1, 5 bases. This CDR3 region has 17 residues. V was pared by 3 bases and J by 0 bases, with 17 bases between. The germline V gene encodes CDR1 LGHDT and CDR2 YNNKEL (reference sequence). The CDR3 spells CASSHSFGGGANYGYTF. The CDR3 nucleotides read TGTGCCAGCAGCCATAGCTTCGGTGGGGGGGCTAACTATGGCTACACCTTC.

The gene calls are TRBV10-3 and TRBJ1-5, with 11 bases identical to TRBD1. J lost 0 bases, V lost 6 bases, and 7 bases had no gene match. The CDR3 totals 17 residues. The germline CDR1 and CDR2 sequences are ENHRY and SYGVKD. The CDR3 nucleotides are TGTGCCATCAGCTTTGGACAGGGGGCGTCTAGCAATCAGCCCCAGCATTTT. Translated: CAISFGQGASSNQPQHF.

This rearrangement joins TRBV10-3 to TRBJ2-7; no clear D. Between the trimmed V and J ends, which lost 1 base and 0 bases, there was a span of 10 bases. This CDR3 region has 15 residues. The germline gives CDR1 ENHRY, CDR2 SYGVKD. CDR3 DNA sequence: TGTGCCATCAGTGAGTTGGGCCCGAGCTCCTACGAGCAGTACTTC. Translating it yields CAISELGPSSYEQYF.

The rearrangement uses TRBV27 and TRBJ1-2; a weak D match, TRBD1 (5 bases). V dropped 2 bases and J dropped 4 bases, with 14 bases sitting between them. From germline, CDR1 is MNHEY and CDR2 SMNVEV (reference sequence). The CDR3 is made up of 15 amino acids. The CDR3 spells CASSLQGAGIYGYTF. CDR3 nucleotides: TGTGCCAGCAGTTTACAAGGGGCCGGAATCTATGGCTACACCTTC.

In this sample, this clone turned up a few times. The V and J genes are TRBV7-2 and TRBJ2-2; 7 bases align to TRBD2. The ends lost 5 bases at V and 0 bases at J; junction bases unmatched: 0. CDR1 is SGHTA and CDR2 is FQGNSA in the germline V gene. The CDR3 contains 14 residues. The CDR3 here is CASSREANTGELFF. The CDR3 region has the DNA TGTGCCAGCAGCCGGGAGGCGAACACCGGGGAGCTGTTTTTT.

J is TRBJ2-2 and V is TRBV19, with a tentative D call TRBD1 (5 bases). The CDR3 length is 16 residues. Germline assignment: CDR1 LNHDA and CDR2 SQIVND (reference sequence). The V end lost 1 base, the J end lost 5 bases, and 14 bases lay between the germline ends. DNA of the CDR3: TGTGCCAGTAGTATAGGTGGTCAACCAGGGACCGGGGAGCTGTTTTTT. It specifies CASSIGGQPGTGELFF.

This clone was recorded only once. This rearrangement joins TRBV7-8 to TRBJ2-5, with 7 bases matching TRBD2. The junction had 9 bases not matched to a gene; V was cut back by 0 bases and J by 5 bases. CDR1 is SGHVS, CDR2 FQNEAQ, per germline. The CDR3 is 16 residues long. CDR3 DNA: TGTGCCAGCAGCTTAGCCGGGACTCTTAGCGGGGAGACCCAGTACTTC. Its protein product is CASSLAGTLSGETQYF.

The chain has TRBV7-2 and TRBJ2-1; perhaps TRBD2 as D (5 bases). V shed 10 bases and J shed 1 base, with 11 bases lying between them. CDR1 is SGHTA, CDR2 FQGNSA, per germline. This CDR3 is built from 13 residues. The CDR3 reads CATTAGSYNEQFF. The CDR3, as DNA: TGTGCCACCACGGCGGGTTCCTACAATGAGCAGTTCTTC.

This rearrangement joins TRBV10-3 to TRBJ1-1; TRBD1 might be the D (5 bases). Trimming took off 1 base at V and 1 base at J, with 7 bases between the two ends. The length of the CDR3 is 14 residues. CDR1 and CDR2 (germline): ENHRY, SYGVKD. CDR3 DNA sequence: TGTGCCATCAGTGAGTTAGGGGCGAACACTGAAGCTTTCTTT. It translates to CAISELGANTEAFF.